This TCR beta chain was sequenced during a study of blood T cell repertoires in COVID-19. Overall study: Samples came from the United States, Italy and Spain, spanning acute and convalescent COVID-19. T cells, B-cell-depleted T cells, or PBMCs supplied cDNA or gDNA.

Study processing details: Amplified reference gene primers provided the basis for estimating nucleated cell counts. Produced via immunoSEQ multiplex PCR; TCRdb's table is partial and in-frame only. Clone size and V and J calls were adopted from that table, with D and trimming inferred from the DNA. The table records around 160,000 clones, about four fifths of them present only once. This CDR3 comprises 13 residues. V was clipped by 3 bases and J by 6 bases, with 8 bases between them. Per the germline V gene, CDR1 is ENHRY and CDR2 is SYGVKD. The sequenced material came from peripheral blood. The chain employs TRBV10-3 and TRBJ1-4; maybe TRBD1 (6 bases). This clonotype was sampled from a woman older than 75 with acute or convalescent COVID-19. Here the CDR3 reads CAISDRGDEKLFF. CDR3 coding DNA: TGTGCCATCAGTGACAGGGGAGATGAAAAACTGTTTTTT.